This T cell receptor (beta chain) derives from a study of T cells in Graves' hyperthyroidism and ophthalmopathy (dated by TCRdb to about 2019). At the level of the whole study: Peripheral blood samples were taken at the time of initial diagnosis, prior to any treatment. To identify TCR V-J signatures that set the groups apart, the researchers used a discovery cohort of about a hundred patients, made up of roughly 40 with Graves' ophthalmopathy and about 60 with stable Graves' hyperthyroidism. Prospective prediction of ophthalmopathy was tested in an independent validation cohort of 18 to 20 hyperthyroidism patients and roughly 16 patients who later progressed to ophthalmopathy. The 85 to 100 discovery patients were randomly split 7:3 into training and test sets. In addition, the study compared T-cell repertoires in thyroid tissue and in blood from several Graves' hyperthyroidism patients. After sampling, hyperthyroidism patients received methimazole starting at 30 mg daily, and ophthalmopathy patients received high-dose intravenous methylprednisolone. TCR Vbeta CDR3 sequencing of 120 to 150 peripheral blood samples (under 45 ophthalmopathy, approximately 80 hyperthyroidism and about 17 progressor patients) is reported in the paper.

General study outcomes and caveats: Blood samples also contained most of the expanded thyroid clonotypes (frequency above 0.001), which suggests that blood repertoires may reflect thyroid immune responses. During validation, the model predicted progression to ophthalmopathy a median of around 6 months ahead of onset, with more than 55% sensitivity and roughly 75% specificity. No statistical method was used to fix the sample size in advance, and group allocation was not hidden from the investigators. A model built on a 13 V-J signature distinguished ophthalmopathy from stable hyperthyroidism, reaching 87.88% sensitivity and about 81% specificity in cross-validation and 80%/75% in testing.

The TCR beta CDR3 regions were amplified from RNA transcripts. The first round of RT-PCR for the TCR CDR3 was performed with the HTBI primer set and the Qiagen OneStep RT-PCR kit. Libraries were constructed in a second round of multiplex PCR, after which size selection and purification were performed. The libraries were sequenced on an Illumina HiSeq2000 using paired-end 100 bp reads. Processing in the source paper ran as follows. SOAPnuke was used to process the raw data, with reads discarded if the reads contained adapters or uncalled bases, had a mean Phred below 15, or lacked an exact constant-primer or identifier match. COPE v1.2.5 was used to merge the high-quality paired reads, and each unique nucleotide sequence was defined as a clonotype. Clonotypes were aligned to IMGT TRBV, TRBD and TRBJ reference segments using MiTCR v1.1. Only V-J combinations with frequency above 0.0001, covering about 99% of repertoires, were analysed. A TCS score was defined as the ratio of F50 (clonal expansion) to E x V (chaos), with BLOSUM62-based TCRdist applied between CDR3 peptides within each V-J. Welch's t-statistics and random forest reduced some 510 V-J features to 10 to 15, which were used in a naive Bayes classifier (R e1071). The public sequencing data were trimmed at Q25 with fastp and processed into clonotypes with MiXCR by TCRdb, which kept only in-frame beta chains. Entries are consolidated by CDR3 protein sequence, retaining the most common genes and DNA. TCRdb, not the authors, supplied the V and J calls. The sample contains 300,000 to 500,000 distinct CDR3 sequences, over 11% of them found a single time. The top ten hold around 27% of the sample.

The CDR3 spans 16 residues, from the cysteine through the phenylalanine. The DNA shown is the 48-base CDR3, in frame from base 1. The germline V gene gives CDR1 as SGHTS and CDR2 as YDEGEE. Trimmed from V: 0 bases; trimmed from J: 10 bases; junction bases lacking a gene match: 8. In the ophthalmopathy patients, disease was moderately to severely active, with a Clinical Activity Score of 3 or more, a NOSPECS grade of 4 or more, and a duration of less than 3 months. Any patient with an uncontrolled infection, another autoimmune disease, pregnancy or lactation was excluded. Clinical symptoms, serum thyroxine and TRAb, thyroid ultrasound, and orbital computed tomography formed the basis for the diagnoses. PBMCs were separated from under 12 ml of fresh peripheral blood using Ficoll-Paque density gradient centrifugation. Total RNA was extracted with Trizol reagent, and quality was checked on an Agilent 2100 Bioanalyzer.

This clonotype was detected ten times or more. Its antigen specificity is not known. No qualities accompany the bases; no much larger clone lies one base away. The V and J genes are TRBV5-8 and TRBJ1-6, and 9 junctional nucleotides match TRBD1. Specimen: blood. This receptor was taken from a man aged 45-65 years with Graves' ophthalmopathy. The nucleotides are TGTGCCAGCAGCTTGGCCGGGACAGGGTTTTACTCACCCCTCCACTTT. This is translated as CASSLAGTGFYSPLHF.